What follows is one TCR beta chain and its context. This clonotype has at least ten counts. Its binding antigen is unknown. The record has no base qualities; no much larger clone is one base away. This record comes from a study of neurological immune-mediated disorders (dated by TCRdb to between 2018 and 2020). The study in broad terms: Peripheral blood TCR-beta repertoires from HTLV-I-associated myelopathy (HAM/TSP) patients, multiple sclerosis patients and healthy controls were compared by UMI-based sequencing. Longitudinal samples, technical triplicates and paired sorted CD4+ and CD8+ T-cell subsets, alongside PBMC samples, were included among the approximately 100 TCR-beta libraries. Of the 68 subjects in the cohort, about 14 were HAM/TSP patients, some 35 were multiple sclerosis patients, and about 20 were healthy controls. The study at large found these results: Expanded clones from different subjects shared no identical CDR3 amino acid sequences, which suggests that TCR-beta repertoires were private in all groups. TCR clonal expansion was greatest in HAM/TSP patients and smallest in MS patients, who ranked below even healthy controls.

For the unsorted PBMC libraries, 2 million PBMCs were stored in RNAlater at -80 degrees C until RNA extraction and were used to generate the libraries. PBMCs were separated from peripheral blood using Ficoll-Hypaque density gradient centrifugation and then cryopreserved in liquid nitrogen. cDNA synthesis used template-switch 5'RACE with a primer carrying a 10-nucleotide random unique molecular identifier tagging each TCR transcript. Every sequencing run covered 15-18 subjects and yielded more than 180 million TCR-beta sequences. The RNeasy kit was used for extraction of total RNA. Using the KAPA Real-time Library Amplification kit, TCR-beta VDJ regions were amplified with primers for the TCR constant region and the 5'RACE anchor. A first PCR added sample indexes and Illumina adaptors, after which a second PCR increased the library yield. After purification with Ampure beads, the TCR product of roughly 650 bp was size-selected on a 2% E-gel SizeSelection system. Before pooling, library quality was assessed on a Bioanalyzer, concentration was determined with Qubit, and library quantification was performed with the Kapa Library Quantification kit. Paired-end 2 x 150 bp sequencing of the libraries was performed on an Illumina HiSeq 2500. To increase sequence diversity, about 25-31% phiX was spiked into each library pool. Turning to the authors' computational methods: Quality-filtered reads were processed with the UMI-based MiGEC pipeline, which removed over 75% of raw TCR sequences during error correction. IMGT germline references were used for aligning VDJ genes, and each clonotype was defined as a unique CDR3 amino acid sequence together with its V-J genes. VDJtools evaluated clonal expansion, Shannon diversity and CDR3 relatedness (CalcPairwiseDistances, ClusterSamples); CLCbio workbench built phylogenetic trees. A clone was classed as expanded if it had 8 or more unique UMIs, a cutoff based on coefficient-of-variation modelling across technical triplicates. Using fastp at Q25 and MiXCR, TCRdb reprocessed the public reads and kept productive beta chains. Each entry is one CDR3 protein sequence, shown with its most common DNA and genes. TCRdb's processing, not the study's, gives the V and J calls here. This sample gives roughly 50,000 distinct CDR3 sequences in total; 9.5% to 15% of them show up just once. The ten largest clonotypes hold about 10% of the sample.

The sequencing sample was made of PBMCs. This clonotype originated in a woman aged 60-75 years with HTLV-1-associated myelopathy (HAM/TSP).

The DNA sequence is given as TGCGCCAGCAGCTTACTCTCCCCCGGGACAGGGGGCAGACATGAGCAGTTCTTC. Its coded protein is CASSLLSPGTGGRHEQFF. The receptor chain draws on TRBV5-1 and TRBJ2-1; 12 bases in the middle match TRBD1. Reading from cysteine to phenylalanine, the CDR3 counts 18 amino acids. The DNA shown is the 54-base CDR3, in frame from base 1. Via the germline V gene, CDR1 is SGHRS and CDR2 YFSETQ. From V the trimming removes 2 bases and from J it removes 8 bases, while the gene matches leave 14 bases of the junction unaccounted for. The full variable domain, completed from the reference TRBV5-1 and TRBJ2-1 proteins outside the CDR3, reads KAGVTQTPRYLIKTRGQQVTLSCSPISGHRSVSWYQQTPGQGLQFLFEYFSETQRNKGNFPGRFSGRQFSNSRSEMNVSTLELGDSALYLCASSLLSPGTGGRHEQFFGPGTRLTVL.